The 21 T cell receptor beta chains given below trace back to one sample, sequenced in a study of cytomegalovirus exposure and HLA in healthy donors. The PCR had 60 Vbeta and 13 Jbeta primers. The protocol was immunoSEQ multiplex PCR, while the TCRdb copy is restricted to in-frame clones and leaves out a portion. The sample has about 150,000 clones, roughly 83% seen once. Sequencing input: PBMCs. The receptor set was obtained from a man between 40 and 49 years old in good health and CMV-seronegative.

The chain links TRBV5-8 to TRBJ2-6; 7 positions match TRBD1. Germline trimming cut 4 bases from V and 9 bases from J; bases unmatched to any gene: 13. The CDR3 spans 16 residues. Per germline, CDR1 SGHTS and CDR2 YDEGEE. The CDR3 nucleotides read TGTGCCAGCAGCCCTAGGACAGGCCCCAGGTTCAACGTCCTGACTTTC. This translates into CASSPRTGPRFNVLTF.

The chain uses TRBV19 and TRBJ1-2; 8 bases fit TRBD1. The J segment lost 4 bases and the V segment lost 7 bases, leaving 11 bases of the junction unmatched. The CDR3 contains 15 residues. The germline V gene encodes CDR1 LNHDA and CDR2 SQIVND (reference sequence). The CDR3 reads CASKMTGAGGYGYTF. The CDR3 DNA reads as TGTGCCAGTAAGATGACAGGGGCGGGTGGCTATGGCTACACCTTC. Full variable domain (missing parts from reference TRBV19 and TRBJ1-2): DGGITQSPKYLFRKEGQNVTLSCEQNLNHDAMYWYRQDPGQGLRLIYYSQIVNDFQKGDIAEGYSVSREKKESFPLTVTSAQKNPTAFYLCASKMTGAGGYGYTFGSGTRLTVV.

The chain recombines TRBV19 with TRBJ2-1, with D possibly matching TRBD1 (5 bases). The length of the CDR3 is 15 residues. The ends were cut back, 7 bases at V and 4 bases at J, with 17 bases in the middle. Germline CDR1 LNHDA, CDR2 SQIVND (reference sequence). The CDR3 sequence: CASTARLTGYNEQFF. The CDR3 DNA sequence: TGTGCCAGTACCGCCCGACTTACAGGATACAATGAGCAGTTCTTC.

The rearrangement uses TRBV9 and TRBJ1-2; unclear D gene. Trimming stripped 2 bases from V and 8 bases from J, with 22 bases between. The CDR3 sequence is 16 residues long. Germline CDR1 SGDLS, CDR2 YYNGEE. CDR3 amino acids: CASSVEDGGSLGGYTF. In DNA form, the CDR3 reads TGTGCCAGCAGCGTGGAGGACGGCGGTTCTTTGGGGGGCTACACCTTC.

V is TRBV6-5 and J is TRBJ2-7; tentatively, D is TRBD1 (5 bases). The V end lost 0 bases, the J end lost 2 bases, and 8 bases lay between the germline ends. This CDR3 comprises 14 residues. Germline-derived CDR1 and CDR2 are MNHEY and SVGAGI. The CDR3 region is CASSYSGAAYEQYF. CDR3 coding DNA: TGTGCCAGCAGTTACTCTGGGGCAGCCTACGAGCAGTACTTC.

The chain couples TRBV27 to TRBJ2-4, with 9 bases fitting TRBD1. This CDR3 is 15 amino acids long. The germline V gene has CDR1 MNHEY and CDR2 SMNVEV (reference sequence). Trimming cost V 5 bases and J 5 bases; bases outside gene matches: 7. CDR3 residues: CASSLRDRDQNIQYF. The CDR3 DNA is TGTGCCAGCAGTCTTAGGGACAGGGACCAAAACATTCAGTACTTC.

Here the CDR3 reads CASSHGQATDTQYF. The CDR3 region has the DNA TGTGCCAGCAGCCATGGACAGGCCACAGATACGCAGTATTTT. J is TRBJ2-3 and V is TRBV5-8, with 7 bases matching TRBD1. This CDR3 contains 14 residues. V was pared by 4 bases and J by 2 bases, with 4 bases of the junction left unmatched. The V gene's germline CDR1 is SGHTS and CDR2 YDEGEE. Supplemented by reference TRBV5-8 and TRBJ2-3, the full variable domain reads EAGVTQSPTHLIKTRGQQATLRCSPISGHTSVYWYQQALGLGLQFLLWYDEGEERNRGNFPPRFSGRQFPNYSSELNVNALELEDSALYLCASSHGQATDTQYFGPGTRLTVL.

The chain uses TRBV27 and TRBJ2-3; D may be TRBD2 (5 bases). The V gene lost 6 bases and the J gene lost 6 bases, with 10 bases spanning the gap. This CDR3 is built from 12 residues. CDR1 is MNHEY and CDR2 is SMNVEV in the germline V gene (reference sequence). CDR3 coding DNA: TGTGCCAGCAGCGGGATTCCGGATACGCAGTATTTT. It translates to CASSGIPDTQYF.

The CDR3 DNA is TGTGCCAGCAGCGGCCCGGGGGAGAATGGCTACACCTTC. Protein product: CASSGPGENGYTF. V gene TRBV9 combines with J gene TRBJ1-2; possible D gene TRBD1, 5 bases. The germline CDR1 and CDR2 sequences are SGDLS and YYNGEE. V lost 3 bases, J lost 6 bases, and 12 bases lay in between. The CDR3 runs 13 residues.

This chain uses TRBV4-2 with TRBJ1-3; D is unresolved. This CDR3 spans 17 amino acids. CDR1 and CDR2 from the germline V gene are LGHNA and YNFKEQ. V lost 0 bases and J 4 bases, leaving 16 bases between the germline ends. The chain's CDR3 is CASSQDNAGSGGNTIYF. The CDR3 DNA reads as TGTGCCAGCAGCCAAGATAATGCGGGATCGGGAGGAAACACCATATATTTT.

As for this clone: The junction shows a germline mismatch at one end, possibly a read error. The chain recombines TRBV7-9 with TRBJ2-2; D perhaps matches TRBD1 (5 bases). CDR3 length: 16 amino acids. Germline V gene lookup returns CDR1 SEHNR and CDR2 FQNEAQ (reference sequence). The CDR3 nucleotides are TGTTCCAGCAGCTCCGTTGGCAGGGCGAACACCGGGGAGCTGTTTTTT. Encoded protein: CSSSSVGRANTGELFF.

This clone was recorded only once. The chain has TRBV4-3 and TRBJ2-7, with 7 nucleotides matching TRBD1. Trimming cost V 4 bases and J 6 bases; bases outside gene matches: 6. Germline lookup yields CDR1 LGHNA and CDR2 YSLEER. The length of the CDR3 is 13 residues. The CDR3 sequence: CASSLKQGTEQYF. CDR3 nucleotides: TGCGCCAGCAGCCTCAAACAGGGGACCGAGCAGTACTTC.

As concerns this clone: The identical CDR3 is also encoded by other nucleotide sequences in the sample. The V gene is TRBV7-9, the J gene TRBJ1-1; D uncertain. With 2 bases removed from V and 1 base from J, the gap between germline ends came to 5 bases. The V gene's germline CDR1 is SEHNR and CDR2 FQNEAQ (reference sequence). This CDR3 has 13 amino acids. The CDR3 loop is CASSLRENTEAFF. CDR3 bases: TGTGCCAGCAGCTTAAGAGAGAACACTGAAGCTTTCTTT.

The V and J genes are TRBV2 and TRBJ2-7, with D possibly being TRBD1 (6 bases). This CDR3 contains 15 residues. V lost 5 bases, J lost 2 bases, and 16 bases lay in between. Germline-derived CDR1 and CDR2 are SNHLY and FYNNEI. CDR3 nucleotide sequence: TGTGCCAGCAGTACGGGACACCCTAGGACCTACGAGCAGTACTTC. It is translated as CASSTGHPRTYEQYF. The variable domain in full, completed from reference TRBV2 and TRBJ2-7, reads EPEVTQTPSHQVTQMGQEVILRCVPISNHLYFYWYRQILGQKVEFLVSFYNNEISEKSEIFDDQFSVERPDGSNFTLKIRSTKLEDSAMYFCASSTGHPRTYEQYFGPGTRLTVT.

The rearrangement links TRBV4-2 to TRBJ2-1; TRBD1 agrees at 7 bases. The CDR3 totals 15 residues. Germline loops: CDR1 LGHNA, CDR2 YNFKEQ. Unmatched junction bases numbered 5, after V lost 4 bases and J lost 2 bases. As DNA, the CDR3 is TGTGCCAGCAGCCTAACGGACAGGACCTACAATGAGCAGTTCTTC. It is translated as CASSLTDRTYNEQFF.

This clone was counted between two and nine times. CDR3 amino acids: CASSVRDRRNSYEQYF. As DNA, the CDR3 is TGTGCCAGCAGCGTACGAGACAGACGAAACTCCTACGAGCAGTACTTC. This chain uses TRBV21-1 with TRBJ2-7; the tabulated D call, TRBD1, remains unverified against the DNA. TRBV21-1 is recorded as a pseudogene. This CDR3 is built from 16 residues.

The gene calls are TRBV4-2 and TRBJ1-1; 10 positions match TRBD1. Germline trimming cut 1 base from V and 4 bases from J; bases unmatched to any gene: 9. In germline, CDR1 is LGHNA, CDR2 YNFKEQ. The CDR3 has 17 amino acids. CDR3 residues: CASSQAGRTGGSTEAFF. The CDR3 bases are TGTGCCAGCAGCCAAGCTGGCCGGACAGGGGGTTCCACTGAAGCTTTCTTT.

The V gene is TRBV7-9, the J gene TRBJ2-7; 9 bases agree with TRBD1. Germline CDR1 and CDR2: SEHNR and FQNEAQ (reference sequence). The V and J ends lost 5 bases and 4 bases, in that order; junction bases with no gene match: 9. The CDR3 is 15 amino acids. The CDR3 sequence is CASSHPGQGLYEQYF. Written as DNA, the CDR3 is TGTGCCAGCAGCCATCCGGGACAGGGCCTTTACGAGCAGTACTTC.

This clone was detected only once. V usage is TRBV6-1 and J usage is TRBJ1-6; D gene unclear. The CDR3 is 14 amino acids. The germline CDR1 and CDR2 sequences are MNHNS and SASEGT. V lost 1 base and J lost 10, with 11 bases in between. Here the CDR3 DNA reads TGTGCCAGCAGTGAAGGAGGGAGAGGCTCACCCCTCCACTTT. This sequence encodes CASSEGGRGSPLHF.

CDR3 in amino acids: CASSKTGKTFSSTDTQYF. DNA of the CDR3: TGCGCCAGCAGCAAGACAGGCAAGACCTTCTCTAGCACAGATACGCAGTATTTT. The chain recombines TRBV5-1 with TRBJ2-3; perhaps TRBD1 as D (6 bases). V lost 4 bases and J 0 bases, leaving 21 bases between the germline ends. The CDR3 covers 18 residues. CDR1 is SGHRS, CDR2 YFSETQ, per germline.

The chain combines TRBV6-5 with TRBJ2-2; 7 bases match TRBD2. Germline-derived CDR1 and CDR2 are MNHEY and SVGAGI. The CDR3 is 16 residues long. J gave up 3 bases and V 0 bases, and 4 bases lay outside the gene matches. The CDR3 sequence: CASSYSAGEYTGELFF. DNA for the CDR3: TGTGCCAGCAGTTACTCCGCGGGAGAGTACACCGGGGAGCTGTTTTTT.